Presented here are 23 T cell receptor beta chains from one specimen sequenced in a study of cytomegalovirus exposure and HLA in healthy donors. PCR involved 60 Vbeta and 13 Jbeta primers. Here immunoSEQ multiplex PCR was the method, and the copy in TCRdb shows in-frame clones only, minus some. The sample shows 65,000 to 70,000 clones, approximately 92% of them seen only once. Sequencing used PBMCs. The receptors shown here come from a woman in her 30s in good health and CMV-seropositive.

The chain has TRBV5-4 and TRBJ1-1; 9 nucleotides align to TRBD1. In germline, CDR1 is SGHNT, CDR2 YYREEE (reference sequence). V trimming: 3 bases; J trimming: 3 bases; junction bases outside the gene matches: 9. The CDR3 sequence is 16 residues long. CDR3 nucleotide sequence: TGTGCCAGCAGCTCTGACTCCGGGACAGGGTACACTGAAGCTTTCTTT. Its protein product is CASSSDSGTGYTEAFF.

The chain is built from TRBV9 and TRBJ1-1; perhaps TRBD1 as D (6 bases). V was pared by 4 bases and J by 3 bases, with 13 bases between. CDR1 SGDLS and CDR2 YYNGEE come from the germline V gene. The CDR3 loop spans 14 amino acids. The CDR3 region has the DNA TGTGCCAGCAGCACCCTGGACAGATACACTGAAGCTTTCTTT. Translated, it gives CASSTLDRYTEAFF.

The J gene is TRBJ2-1, the V gene TRBV28, with D tentatively TRBD2 (5 bases). V shed 6 bases and J shed 0 bases, with 9 bases lying between them. CDR1 MDHEN and CDR2 SYDVKM come from the germline V gene. The CDR3 is 14 amino acids. The CDR3 here is CASSGIFSYNEQFF. The DNA of the CDR3 is TGTGCCAGCAGCGGGATTTTCTCCTACAATGAGCAGTTCTTC.

The chain has TRBV7-2 and TRBJ2-1, with a weak D call TRBD1 (6 bases). The V end lost 3 bases, the J end lost 4 bases, and 13 bases lay between the germline ends. This CDR3 contains 15 residues. Germline loops: CDR1 SGHTA, CDR2 FQGNSA. The CDR3: CASSLVDRDYNEQFF. In DNA, the CDR3 is TGTGCCAGCAGCTTGGTGGACAGAGATTACAATGAGCAGTTCTTC.

V usage is TRBV28 and J usage is TRBJ1-2, with TRBD1 matching over 7 bases. This CDR3 has 15 amino acids. Germline CDR1 MDHEN, CDR2 SYDVKM. With V trimmed by 7 bases and J by 5 bases, 13 bases remained unmatched. The CDR3 sequence is CASTYTGARTYGYTF. CDR3 bases: TGTGCCAGCACCTATACAGGGGCTCGTACTTATGGCTACACCTTC.

This clone was seen more than once but under ten times. V usage is TRBV15 and J usage is TRBJ2-3, with TRBD2 matching over 13 bases. V lost 5 bases to trimming and J lost 5 bases; unmatched junction nucleotides: 7. The CDR3 is 16 amino acids. CDR1 and CDR2 from the germline V gene are LNHNV and YYDKDF (reference sequence). The DNA for the CDR3 is TGTGCCACCAGCCTTGGACTAGCGGGAGATCAAGATACGCAGTATTTT. Translated: CATSLGLAGDQDTQYF.

The rearrangement joins TRBV10-1 to TRBJ2-1; D is unresolved. The germline CDR1 and CDR2 sequences are WNHNN and SYGVQD (reference sequence). The CDR3 is 13 amino acids. Trimming removed 4 bases at V and 9 bases at J, with 13 bases between. The CDR3 loop is CASSGLTVGEQFF. The CDR3 region has the DNA TGCGCCAGCAGTGGGCTTACAGTTGGTGAGCAGTTCTTC.

This chain connects TRBV28 to TRBJ2-3, with TRBD2 matching 8 bases. The trim removed 6 bases at V and 6 bases at J, leaving 14 bases unmatched. Germline lookup yields CDR1 MDHEN and CDR2 SYDVKM. CDR3 length: 16 residues. The CDR3 region has the DNA TGTGCCAGCAGGCTAACCAGCGGGGGCTCCCCGGATACGCAGTATTTT. This gives the protein CASRLTSGGSPDTQYF.

This clone was observed a few times. The rearrangement joins TRBV28 to TRBJ2-4; D is perhaps TRBD1 (7 bases). The CDR3 loop spans 15 amino acids. CDR1 is MDHEN, CDR2 SYDVKM, per germline. The ends were cut back, 5 bases at V and 1 base at J, with 12 bases in the middle. The CDR3 region is CASSHRGGAKNIQYF. Written as DNA, the CDR3 is TGTGCCAGCAGTCACAGGGGAGGTGCCAAAAACATTCAGTACTTC.

This rearrangement joins TRBV19 to TRBJ1-5; D gene uncertain. Trimming left V 9 bases short and J 6 bases short, with 12 bases between. Looked up from germline, CDR1 is LNHDA and CDR2 is SQIVND (reference sequence). CDR3 length: 12 residues. The CDR3 DNA sequence: TGTGCCAGCTCGGGAGGGTTTCAGCCCCAGCATTTT. Its translation: CASSGGFQPQHF.

V is TRBV11-2 and J is TRBJ2-7, with a possible D match to TRBD2 (7 bases). Between the trimmed V and J ends, which lost 5 bases and 2 bases, there was a span of 16 bases. Germline CDR1 is SGHAT and CDR2 is FQNNGV. The CDR3 spans 15 residues. Here the CDR3 DNA reads TGTGCCAGCAGCCCGCTTAGGGGGGGAGCCTACGAGCAGTACTTC. It specifies CASSPLRGGAYEQYF.

The genes are TRBV28 and TRBJ1-2; the D gene is possibly TRBD1 (5 bases). Trimming cost V 10 bases and J 4 bases, with 13 bases left between them. Per germline, CDR1 MDHEN and CDR2 SYDVKM. The CDR3 loop spans 12 amino acids. CDR3 DNA: TGTGCCATCACGGACAAGGGCTATGGCTACACCTTC. This encodes CAITDKGYGYTF.

V and J are TRBV9 and TRBJ1-5; 8 positions match TRBD1. Germline loops: CDR1 SGDLS, CDR2 YYNGEE. With 4 bases clipped from V and 3 bases from J, the junction kept 3 bases outside the gene matches. CDR3 length equals 14 residues. Written as DNA, the CDR3 is TGTGCCAGCAGCTTGGGACAGGACAATCAGCCCCAGCATTTT. Its translation is CASSLGQDNQPQHF. The variable domain in full, completed from reference TRBV9 and TRBJ1-5, reads DSGVTQTPKHLITATGQRVTLRCSPRSGDLSVYWYQQSLDQGLQFLIQYYNGEERAKGNILERFSAQQFPDLHSELNLSSLELGDSALYFCASSLGQDNQPQHFGDGTRLSIL.

The genes are TRBV7-3 and TRBJ1-1, with D perhaps matching TRBD1 (5 bases). The CDR3 is 14 residues long. Trimming stripped 4 bases from V and 0 bases from J, with 9 bases between. The germline V gene encodes CDR1 SGHTA and CDR2 FQGTGA. The CDR3 DNA follows: TGTGCCAGCAGCTCGACAGATATGAACACTGAAGCTTTCTTT. It codes for CASSSTDMNTEAFF.

This clone appeared once. The V gene is TRBV7-2, the J gene TRBJ1-1, with TRBD1 matching over 7 bases. The junction had 10 bases not matched to a gene; V was cut back by 1 base and J by 2 bases. The germline V gene has CDR1 SGHTA and CDR2 FQGNSA. This CDR3 is 17 amino acids long. The CDR3 region has the DNA TGTGCCAGCAGCTTAGACCTGGCAGGGGGAGGAAACACTGAAGCTTTCTTT. Amino acid sequence: CASSLDLAGGGNTEAFF.

The chain links TRBV27 to TRBJ2-7; TRBD2 might be the D (6 bases). Trimming stripped 5 bases from V and 7 bases from J, with 18 bases between. Germline V gene sequence: CDR1 MNHEY, CDR2 SMNVEV (reference sequence). The CDR3 spans 14 residues. The CDR3 DNA is TGTGCCAGCAGTCCACTGGTCGGGGCGGGGGAGCAGTACTTC. Its protein is CASSPLVGAGEQYF.

V and J are TRBV9 and TRBJ2-1, with a weak D call TRBD2 (6 bases). V lost 0 bases to trimming and J lost 7 bases, with 29 bases between them. The CDR3 loop spans 20 amino acids. From germline, CDR1 is SGDLS and CDR2 YYNGEE. In DNA form, the CDR3 reads TGTGCCAGCAGCGTAGAGGGTGTTCCGGGCGGGATAGGGGTAAGGAATGAGCAGTTCTTC. Translated: CASSVEGVPGGIGVRNEQFF.

The V call is TRBV7-8, the J call TRBJ2-6; 9 nucleotides agree with TRBD1. Germline CDR1 SGHVS, CDR2 FQNEAQ. Germline trimming cut 3 bases from V and 3 bases from J; bases unmatched to any gene: 0. CDR3 size: 15 residues. The CDR3, as DNA: TGTGCCAGCAGCTTGACAGGGGGTGGGGCCAACGTCCTGACTTTC. It translates to CASSLTGGGANVLTF.

The chain couples TRBV7-8 to TRBJ2-1; TRBD2 agrees at 7 bases. Germline V gene data show CDR1 as SGHVS and CDR2 as FQNEAQ. The V gene end was trimmed by 1 base and the J gene end by 2 bases; junction bases not matched to a gene: 5. This CDR3 comprises 16 residues. The chain's CDR3 is CASSLGVGGPYNEQFF. Here the CDR3 DNA reads TGTGCCAGCAGCTTAGGGGTGGGAGGGCCCTACAATGAGCAGTTCTTC.

This clone was counted only a few times. The rearrangement links TRBV7-9 to TRBJ2-1; the match to TRBD2 covers 8 bases. Germline CDR1 and CDR2: SEHNR and FQNEAQ (reference sequence). Germline trimming cut 3 bases from V and 4 bases from J; bases unmatched to any gene: 5. The CDR3 spans 15 residues. DNA for the CDR3: TGTGCCAGCAGCTTCGGGACTAGTGAGTACAATGAGCAGTTCTTC. It translates to CASSFGTSEYNEQFF.

This chain uses TRBV14 with TRBJ2-7, with D tentatively TRBD1 (6 bases). Deletions cut 1 base from V and 6 bases from J, with 10 bases between. The CDR3 covers 13 residues. Looked up from germline, CDR1 is SGHDN and CDR2 is FVKESK. The CDR3, as DNA: TGTGCCAGCAGCCAAGGGACAGTGGGCGAGCAGTACTTC. It specifies CASSQGTVGEQYF.

J is TRBJ2-7 and V is TRBV27; possible D gene TRBD1, 6 bases. Germline CDR1 MNHEY, CDR2 SMNVEV (reference sequence). The CDR3 runs to 14 residues. Trimming pared 8 bases from V and 3 bases from J, leaving 17 bases between. This CDR3 reads CASSPATGFYEQYF. Here the CDR3 DNA reads TGTGCCAGCTCCCCTGCTACAGGGTTCTACGAGCAGTACTTC.

The chain has TRBV10-3 and TRBJ2-7; 12 positions match TRBD2. J gave up 1 base and V 4 bases, and 5 bases lay outside the gene matches. The CDR3 totals 16 residues. In germline, CDR1 is ENHRY, CDR2 SYGVKD. The CDR3 coding sequence is TGTGCCATCAGTGGCCTAGCGGGAGGGCCTTCCTACGAGCAGTACTTC. This sequence encodes CAISGLAGGPSYEQYF.